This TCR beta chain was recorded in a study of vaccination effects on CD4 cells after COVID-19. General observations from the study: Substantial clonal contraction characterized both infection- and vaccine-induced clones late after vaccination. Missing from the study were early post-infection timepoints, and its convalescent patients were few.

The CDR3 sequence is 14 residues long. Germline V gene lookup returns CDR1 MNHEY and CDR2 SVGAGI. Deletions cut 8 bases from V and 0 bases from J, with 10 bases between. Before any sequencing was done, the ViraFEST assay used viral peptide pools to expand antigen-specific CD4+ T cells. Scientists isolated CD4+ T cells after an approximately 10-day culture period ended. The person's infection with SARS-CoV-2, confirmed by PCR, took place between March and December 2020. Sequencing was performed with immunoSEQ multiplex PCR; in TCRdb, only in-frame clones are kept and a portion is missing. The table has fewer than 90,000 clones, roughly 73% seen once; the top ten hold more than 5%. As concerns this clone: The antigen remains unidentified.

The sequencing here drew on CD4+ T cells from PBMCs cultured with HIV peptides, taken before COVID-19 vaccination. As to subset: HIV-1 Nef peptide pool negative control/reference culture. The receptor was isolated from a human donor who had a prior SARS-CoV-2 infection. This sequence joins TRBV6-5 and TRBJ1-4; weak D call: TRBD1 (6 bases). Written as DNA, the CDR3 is TGTGCCAGCGGTAGGACAGCAACTAATGAAAAACTGTTTTTT. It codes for CASGRTATNEKLFF.